The text below deals with one T cell receptor (beta chain). The CDR3 runs 15 residues. V shed 4 bases and J 0 bases; nucleotides not matched to a gene: 2. Germline V lookup: CDR1 SGHKS, CDR2 YYEKEE (reference sequence). These data come from a study of T-cell memory formation after mild COVID-19. Constant-segment primers served in 5'RACE that generated TCR alpha and TCR beta cDNA libraries bearing sample barcodes and UMIs. TCRdb re-called the 5' RACE reads through MiXCR, storing one row per CDR3 protein. The sample yields roughly 300,000 distinct CDR3 sequences, 7.5% to 9.5% seen once. This TCR was sampled from a man aged 18 to 30 who had mild COVID-19 (a few samples of this study predate the infection). Cell type and time point are not known. The sequenced sample consisted of PBMCs or a T cell subset sorted from them (not recorded which). The chain couples TRBV5-5 to TRBJ2-3, with TRBD1 identical over 10 bases. CDR3 DNA sequence: TGTGCCAGCAGCCAGACAGGGGGCAGCACAGATACGCAGTATTTT. Residues: CASSQTGGSTDTQYF.